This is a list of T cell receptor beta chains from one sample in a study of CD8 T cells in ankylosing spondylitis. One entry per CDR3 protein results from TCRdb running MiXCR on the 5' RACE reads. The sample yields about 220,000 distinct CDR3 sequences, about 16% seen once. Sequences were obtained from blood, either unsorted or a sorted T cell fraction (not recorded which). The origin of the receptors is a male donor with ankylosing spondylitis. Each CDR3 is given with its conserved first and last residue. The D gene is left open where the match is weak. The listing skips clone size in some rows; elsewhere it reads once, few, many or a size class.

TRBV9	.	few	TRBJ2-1	TGTGCCAGCAGCGGGAGTTATTCCGGGGTCTCCTACAATGAGCAGTTCTTC	CASSGSYSGVSYNEQFF
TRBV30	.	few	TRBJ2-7	TGTGCCTGGAGTGTACGGGACTCCTACGAGCAGTACTTC	CAWSVRDSYEQYF
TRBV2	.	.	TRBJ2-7	TGTGCCAGCATGGGGGATAGCGGTACCTACGAGCAGTACTTC	CASMGDSGTYEQYF
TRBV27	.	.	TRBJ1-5	TGTGCCAGCAGATTCACGGGTTGGAGCAATCAGCCCCAGCATTTT	CASRFTGWSNQPQHF
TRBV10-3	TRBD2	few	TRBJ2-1	TGTGCCATCAGTGAAACTAGCGGGAGGAATGAGCAGTTCTTC	CAISETSGRNEQFF
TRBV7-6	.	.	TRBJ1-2	TGTGCCAGCAGCTCTCGAGGCGATGGCTACACCTTC	CASSSRGDGYTF
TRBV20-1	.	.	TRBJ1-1	TGCAGTGCTAGAGATCGGGGAATGGGTAACACTGAAGCTTTCTTT	CSARDRGMGNTEAFF
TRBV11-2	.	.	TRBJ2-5	TGTGCCAGCAGCTTTTGGGATGGGGGTGAGACCCAGTACTTC	CASSFWDGGETQYF
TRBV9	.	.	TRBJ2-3	TGTGCCAGCAGCCCAAGACCCACAGATACGCAGTATTTT	CASSPRPTDTQYF
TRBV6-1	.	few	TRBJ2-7	TGTGCCAGCAGTGAATTTGTAGGTACCTACGAGCAGTACTTC	CASSEFVGTYEQYF
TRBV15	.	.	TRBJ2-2	TGTGCCACCAGGGCGGGGGCTTTCAGCACCGGGGAGCTGTTTTTT	CATRAGAFSTGELFF
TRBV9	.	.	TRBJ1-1	TGTGCCAGCAGCGTAGAAGGTGGGGGTGAAGCTTTCTTT	CASSVEGGGEAFF
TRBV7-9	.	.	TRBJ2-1	TGTGCCAGCAGCGTCGAGGGCAGGGTATATTATGAGCAGTTCTTC	CASSVEGRVYYEQFF
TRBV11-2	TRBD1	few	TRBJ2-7	TGTGCCAGCAGCCACACCGGGACAGCCTACGAGCAGTACTTC	CASSHTGTAYEQYF
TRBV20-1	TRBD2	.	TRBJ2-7	TGCAGTGCTAGAGATCTACTAGCGGGGGACTACGAGCAGTACTTC	CSARDLLAGDYEQYF
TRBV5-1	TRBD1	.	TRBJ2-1	TGCGCCAGCAGCTTGCTCGGGACAGACCACTACAATGAGCAGTTCTTC	CASSLLGTDHYNEQFF
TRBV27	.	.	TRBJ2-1	TGTGCCAGCAGTTTATTGGGGGGTTCCTACAATGAGCAGTTCTTC	CASSLLGGSYNEQFF
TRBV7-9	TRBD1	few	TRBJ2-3	TGTGCCAGCAGCTTAGAGGCACAGGGGATATACACAGATACGCAGTATTTT	CASSLEAQGIYTDTQYF
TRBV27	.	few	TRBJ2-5	TGTGCCAGCAGTTTACTCCTCGGGGAGACCCAGTACTTC	CASSLLLGETQYF
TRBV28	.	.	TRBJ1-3	TGTGCCAGTAGGGACCGAGCCTACTCTGGAAACACCATATATTTT	CASRDRAYSGNTIYF
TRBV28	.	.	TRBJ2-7	TGTGCCAGCAGTCCTAAGGCGCCGAAGGACGGCGACTCCTACGAGCAGTACTTC	CASSPKAPKDGDSYEQYF
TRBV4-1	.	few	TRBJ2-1	TGCGCCAGCAGCCAAGTGCAGGTGGCCTACAATGAGCAGTTCTTC	CASSQVQVAYNEQFF
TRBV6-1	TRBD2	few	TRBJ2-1	TGTGCCAGCACCCCAACTAGCGGCTCCTACAATGAGCAGTTCTTC	CASTPTSGSYNEQFF
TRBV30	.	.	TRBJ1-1	TGTGCCTGGAGTGGTGAGAACACTGAAGCTTTCTTT	CAWSGENTEAFF
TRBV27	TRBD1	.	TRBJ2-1	TGTGCCAGCAGTTTAGACAGGGGTGTGAATGAGCAGTTCTTC	CASSLDRGVNEQFF